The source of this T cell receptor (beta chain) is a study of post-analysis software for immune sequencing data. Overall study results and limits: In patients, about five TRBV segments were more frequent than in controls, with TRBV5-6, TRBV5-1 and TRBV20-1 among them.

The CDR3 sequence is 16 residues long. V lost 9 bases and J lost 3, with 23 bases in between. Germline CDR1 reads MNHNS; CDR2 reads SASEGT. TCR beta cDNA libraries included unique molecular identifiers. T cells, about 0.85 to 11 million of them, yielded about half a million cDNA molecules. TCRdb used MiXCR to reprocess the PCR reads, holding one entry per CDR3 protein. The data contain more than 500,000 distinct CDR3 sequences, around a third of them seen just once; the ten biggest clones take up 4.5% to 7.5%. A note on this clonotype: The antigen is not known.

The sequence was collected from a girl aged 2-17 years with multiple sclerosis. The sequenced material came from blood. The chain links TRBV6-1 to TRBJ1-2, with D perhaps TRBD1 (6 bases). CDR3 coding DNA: TGTGCCAGTACCGAAAATGCCCTGGACAGAGACTATGGCTACACCTTC. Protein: CASTENALDRDYGYTF.